A selection of T cell receptor beta chains follows, all from one sample in a study of blood T cell repertoires in COVID-19. Assay: immunoSEQ multiplex PCR; the TCRdb copy retains only in-frame clones and omits some. Among about 63,000 clones listed, around 80% were seen once. The sequenced sample consisted of peripheral blood. The receptor source for this set is a human donor in a cohort sampled during active COVID-19. Both conserved end residues are part of each CDR3. A D gene is named only where the DNA matches it firmly. Size tells how often a clone was seen (once, few, many) or the class of an expanded clone, and some rows leave it out.

j_call clone_size d_call v_call cdr3_aa cdr3_nt
TRBJ2-1 . TRBD2 TRBV6-5 CASSSKAGSSYNEQFF TGTGCCAGCAGTTCGAAAGCGGGAAGCTCCTACAATGAGCAGTTCTTC
TRBJ2-2 . . TRBV27 CASKSRANTGELFF TGTGCCAGCAAATCTCGGGCGAACACCGGGGAGCTGTTTTTT
TRBJ2-3 once . TRBV28 CASSPPPSTDTQYF TGTGCCAGCAGTCCCCCCCCTAGCACAGATACGCAGTATTTT
TRBJ2-5 once . TRBV20-1 CSASGASEGYQETQYF TGCAGTGCTAGTGGAGCTAGCGAGGGGTACCAAGAGACCCAGTACTTC
TRBJ2-1 . TRBD2 TRBV5-1 CASSQLAYEQFF TGCGCCAGCAGCCAACTAGCGTACGAGCAGTTCTTC
TRBJ1-2 . . TRBV7-8 CASSSFRESYGYTF TGTGCCAGCAGCTCGTTCCGAGAGAGCTATGGCTACACCTTC
TRBJ1-5 . . TRBV30 CAWSVKRSSNQPQHF TGTGCCTGGAGTGTAAAGAGGTCGAGCAATCAGCCCCAGCATTTT
TRBJ1-1 . TRBD1 TRBV7-9 CASSLTGGNTEAFF TGTGCCAGCAGCTTGACAGGGGGGAACACTGAAGCTTTCTTT
TRBJ2-5 . TRBD1 TRBV24-1 CATAPGQGRGETQYF TGTGCCACCGCCCCAGGACAGGGACGAGGAGAGACCCAGTACTTC
TRBJ2-7 . TRBD2 TRBV6-1 CASSEIPGGVYLYEQYF TGTGCCAGCAGTGAAATCCCGGGGGGGGTATACCTATACGAGCAGTACTTC
TRBJ2-7 . TRBD1 TRBV5-1 CASSSHRDRYYEQYF TGCGCCAGCAGCTCCCACCGGGACAGGTACTACGAGCAGTACTTC
TRBJ2-1 . TRBD1 TRBV2 CASSVAGGRYNEQFF TGTGCCAGCAGTGTGGCAGGGGGCAGGTACAATGAGCAGTTCTTC
TRBJ2-1 . TRBD2 TRBV5-8 CASSAGTSWSYNEQFF TGTGCCAGCAGCGCGGGGACTAGCTGGTCCTACAATGAGCAGTTCTTC
TRBJ1-6 many . TRBV7-2 CASSLGGPGNSPLHF TGTGCCAGCAGCTTAGGCGGGCCTGGCAATTCACCCCTCCACTTT
TRBJ1-2 . TRBD1 TRBV5-1 CASSLEGQGAYGYTF TGCGCCAGCAGCTTGGAAGGACAGGGAGCCTATGGCTACACCTTC
TRBJ2-1 . . TRBV6-5 CASTLLGGRDEQFF TGTGCCAGCACTCTACTAGGGGGGAGGGATGAGCAGTTCTTC
TRBJ2-7 few . TRBV2 CASKRETYEQYF TGTGCCAGCAAAAGGGAGACCTACGAGCAGTACTTC
TRBJ1-3 few . TRBV12-5 CASGWGGGNTIYF TGTGCTAGTGGTTGGGGCGGAGGAAACACCATATATTTT
TRBJ1-2 . . TRBV12-3/TRBV12-4 CASTGQLRGYTF TGTGCCAGCACCGGACAGTTACGCGGCTACACCTTC
TRBJ2-2 few TRBD2 TRBV2 CASSPGTSGKSGELFF TGTGCCAGCAGTCCCGGGACTAGCGGGAAGAGCGGGGAGCTGTTTTTT
TRBJ2-2 . . TRBV5-1 CASKKGQNTGELFF TGCGCCAGCAAGAAGGGACAGAACACCGGGGAGCTGTTTTTT
TRBJ2-7 few TRBD1 TRBV6-5 CASRLTGGEQYF TGTGCCAGCAGGTTGACAGGGGGCGAGCAGTACTTC
TRBJ2-7 . . TRBV2 CASRAGVEQYF TGTGCCAGCAGAGCAGGGGTCGAGCAGTACTTC
TRBJ2-7 . . TRBV3-1/TRBV3-2 CASSSFSSTGDEQYF TGTGCCAGCAGCAGCTTTAGCTCGACAGGAGACGAGCAGTACTTC
TRBJ2-5 . . TRBV7-3 CASSQGGTKETQYF TGTGCCAGCAGTCAAGGGGGGACTAAGGAGACCCAGTACTTC